Listed below are T cell receptor beta chains from one sample, sequenced in a study of cytomegalovirus exposure and HLA in healthy donors. Profiling relied on immunoSEQ multiplex PCR, and the TCRdb table lists in-frame clones only, not all of them. The repertoire shows about 140,000 clones; the top ten hold less than 3.5%. Source material: PBMCs. The origin of the receptors is a man aged 35-49 years in good health and CMV-seronegative. Both conserved end residues are part of each CDR3. A D gene is named only where the DNA matches it firmly. Rows may omit the clone size; those that give it use once, few, many or a size class.

V gene	clone size	J gene	D gene	CDR3 protein	CDR3 DNA
TRBV7-3	NA	TRBJ2-3	NA	CASSLGGEDTQYF	TGTGCCAGCAGCTTGGGAGGCGAAGATACGCAGTATTTT
TRBV28	NA	TRBJ2-7	TRBD1	CASSFSTGGSEQYF	TGTGCCAGCAGTTTCTCGACAGGGGGAAGCGAGCAGTACTTC
TRBV28	NA	TRBJ1-2	NA	CASSFSRQTYTF	TGTGCCAGCAGTTTTTCGCGGCAGACGTACACCTTC
TRBV30	NA	TRBJ2-1	TRBD2	CAWSVGAGVSSSYNEQFF	TGTGCCTGGAGTGTAGGAGCGGGGGTGAGTAGCTCCTACAATGAGCAGTTCTTC
TRBV6-1	NA	TRBJ1-3	NA	CASTLGVHSGNTIYF	TGTGCCAGCACCTTGGGAGTTCACTCTGGAAACACCATATATTTT
TRBV4-3	NA	TRBJ2-5	TRBD2	CASSQEGARVVAGGETQYF	TGCGCCAGCAGCCAAGAAGGTGCCAGGGTCGTAGCGGGGGGAGAGACCCAGTACTTC
TRBV4-3	NA	TRBJ1-1	NA	CASPPVRARDTEAFF	TGCGCCAGCCCTCCGGTAAGGGCGCGGGACACTGAAGCTTTCTTT
TRBV28	NA	TRBJ2-7	TRBD1	CASSSRTGGLYEQYF	TGTGCCAGCAGTTCCCGGACAGGGGGCCTCTACGAGCAGTACTTC
TRBV19	medium-sized	TRBJ1-5	NA	CASPIRENLSNQPQHF	TGTGCCAGTCCCATCCGGGAAAACCTTAGCAATCAGCCCCAGCATTTT
TRBV9	NA	TRBJ2-3	NA	CASSATVEDTQYF	TGTGCCAGCAGCGCAACGGTTGAGGATACGCAGTATTTT